This passage covers 24 T cell receptor beta chains from one sample sequenced in a study of blood T cell repertoires in COVID-19. TCRdb keeps only in-frame clones here, not all; method: immunoSEQ multiplex PCR. In the table there are roughly 160,000 clones, 84% of which are singletons. Sequenced: PBMCs or T cells enriched from blood (not recorded which). All receptors come from a man aged 45-60 years who had recovered from COVID-19.

This chain joins TRBV6-2 or TRBV6-3 and TRBJ1-1, with D possibly matching TRBD1 (6 bases). V dropped 5 bases and J dropped 4 bases, with 17 bases sitting between them. Germline lookup yields CDR1 MNHEY and CDR2 SVGEGT. The CDR3 extends over 15 amino acids. CDR3 protein: CASSAQGSGVTEAFF. CDR3 DNA sequence: TGTGCCAGCAGTGCCCAGGGTTCAGGGGTCACTGAAGCTTTCTTT.

The chain is built from TRBV24-1 and TRBJ2-3; 8 bases line up with TRBD2. Unmatched junction bases numbered 14, after V lost 7 bases and J lost 3 bases. The CDR3 loop spans 17 amino acids. Germline-derived CDR1 and CDR2 are KGHDR and SFDVKD. This CDR3 reads CATSPPFGVAGTDTQYF. CDR3 bases: TGTGCCACCAGCCCGCCCTTCGGGGTAGCGGGAACAGATACGCAGTATTTT.

J is TRBJ1-1 and V is TRBV6-1, with 9 bases identical to TRBD1. Per the germline V gene, CDR1 is MNHNS and CDR2 is SASEGT. This CDR3 has 16 amino acids. V shed 4 bases and J 4 bases; nucleotides not matched to a gene: 10. The CDR3 DNA reads TGTGCCAGCAGTGTTTTAACAGGGGGCGCGGGCACTGAAGCTTTCTTT. Translated: CASSVLTGGAGTEAFF.

This chain uses TRBV6-5 with TRBJ2-3, with D perhaps matching TRBD1 (5 bases). Looked up from germline, CDR1 is MNHEY and CDR2 is SVGAGI. Trimming pared 2 bases from V and 6 bases from J, leaving 9 bases between. The CDR3 spans 13 residues. CDR3 residues: CASSYQGWDTQYF. DNA of the CDR3: TGTGCCAGCAGTTACCAGGGCTGGGATACGCAGTATTTT.

The chain uses TRBV12-2 and TRBJ1-5; TRBD1, as called in the table, went unchecked against the DNA. TRBV12-2 is deemed a pseudogene. There are 18 residues in the CDR3. CDR3 bases: TGTGCAAGTCGCTTACCACCCCATAATAAGGGACAGGGGATGGGGGAGCATTTT. Translated: CASRLPPHNKGQGMGEHF.

There are a few counts of this clone. The V gene is TRBV30, the J gene TRBJ1-4; TRBD1 matches at 8 bases. CDR1 GTSNPN and CDR2 SVGIG come from the germline V gene (reference sequence). This CDR3 comprises 14 residues. The J segment lost 4 bases and the V segment lost 7 bases, leaving 8 bases of the junction unmatched. CDR3 in amino acids: CASTGGHGNEKLFF. CDR3 in DNA: TGTGCCTCCACAGGGGGGCACGGTAATGAAAAACTGTTTTTT.

This clone was observed once. The CDR3 region has the DNA TGCGCCAGCAGCGCTGGACAGGGAGGAAACACCATATATTTT. Protein: CASSAGQGGNTIYF. The chain is built from TRBV4-3 and TRBJ1-3; 8 nucleotides agree with TRBD1. CDR3 length equals 14 residues. J lost 4 bases, V lost 5 bases, and 4 bases had no gene match. Per germline, CDR1 LGHNA and CDR2 YSLEER.

This clone was seen only a few times. The CDR3: CASSPQTGLNYGYTF. CDR3 DNA: TGTGCCAGCAGCCCCCAAACAGGGCTTAACTATGGCTACACCTTC. The chain links TRBV7-8 to TRBJ1-2; tentatively, D is TRBD1 (6 bases). The CDR3 contains 15 residues. Trimming removed 5 bases from V and 1 base from J, with 14 bases in between. Germline V lookup: CDR1 SGHVS, CDR2 FQNEAQ. Using reference TRBV7-8 and TRBJ1-2 for the parts outside the CDR3, the full variable domain is GAGVSQSPRYKVAKRGQDVALRCDPISGHVSLFWYQQALGQGPEFLTYFQNEAQLDKSGLPSDRFFAERPEGSVSTLKIQRTQQEDSAVYLCASSPQTGLNYGYTFGSGTRLTVV.

This clone is a singleton in its sample. This chain uses TRBV18 with TRBJ2-2; D call uncertain. Between the trimmed V and J ends, which lost 1 base and 1 base, there was a span of 10 bases. This CDR3 has 16 amino acids. CDR1 is KGHSH, CDR2 LQKENI, per germline. The CDR3, as DNA: TGTGCCAGCTCACCACTCCTTGCAGGGAACACCGGGGAGCTGTTTTTT. It encodes CASSPLLAGNTGELFF.

This clone has only a few counts. The chain couples TRBV7-9 to TRBJ2-1; D not certain. The V end was cut by 2 bases, the J end by 8 bases, with 13 bases between. The CDR3 extends over 14 amino acids. Germline CDR1 reads SEHNR; CDR2 reads FQNEAQ (reference sequence). CDR3 sequence reads: CASSLRLAADEQFF. As DNA, the CDR3 is TGTGCCAGCAGCTTACGCCTCGCGGCCGATGAGCAGTTCTTC.

This clone showed up just a few times. The rearrangement uses TRBV7-9 and TRBJ1-1; D uncertain. The CDR3 totals 15 residues. Trimming cost V 5 bases and J 1 base, with 14 bases left between them. Germline V lookup: CDR1 SEHNR, CDR2 FQNEAQ (reference sequence). In DNA, the CDR3 is TGTGCCAGCAGCATACGAGCTGGGCCGAACACTGAAGCTTTCTTT. Translated, it gives CASSIRAGPNTEAFF.

This clone was seen a handful of times. The V gene is TRBV6-5, the J gene TRBJ1-2; TRBD1 matches at 10 bases. Germline-derived CDR1 and CDR2 are MNHEY and SVGAGI. V shed 6 bases, J shed 8 bases, and the junction held 12 bases outside the gene matches. This CDR3 is 15 amino acids long. CDR3 coding DNA: TGTGCCAGCAGGGACCCGGGACAGGGGCACCTCGGCTACACCTTC. Translating gives CASRDPGQGHLGYTF.

The chain joins TRBV28 to TRBJ1-1, with TRBD1 as a possible D gene (5 bases). Trimming removed 6 bases at V and 0 bases at J, with 11 bases between. Germline lookup yields CDR1 MDHEN and CDR2 SYDVKM. The CDR3 totals 14 residues. The CDR3 nucleotides are TGTGCCAGCAGCACCCCAGGGCTGAACACTGAAGCTTTCTTT. Translated: CASSTPGLNTEAFF.

The chain combines TRBV7-2 with TRBJ1-6; 7 positions match TRBD1. This CDR3 spans 15 amino acids. Germline loops: CDR1 SGHTA, CDR2 FQGNSA. Trimming cost V 5 bases and J 6 bases; bases outside gene matches: 7. CDR3 bases: TGTGCCAGCAGCCACGACAGGGTGGGTAATTCACCCCTCCACTTT. Amino acids: CASSHDRVGNSPLHF.

The chain links TRBV6-6 to TRBJ1-1; perhaps TRBD1 as D (5 bases). V shed 2 bases and J shed 7 bases, with 8 bases lying between them. Looked up from germline, CDR1 is MNHNY and CDR2 is SVGAGI (reference sequence). The CDR3 is made up of 12 amino acids. The CDR3 DNA follows: TGTGCCAGCAGTTACGGGGCAGTTGAAGCTTTCTTT. Amino acids: CASSYGAVEAFF.

This sequence joins TRBV19 and TRBJ1-2, with TRBD1 as a possible D gene (6 bases). Trimming took off 0 bases at V and 4 bases at J, with 12 bases between the two ends. The CDR3 has 15 amino acids. Germline values: CDR1 LNHDA, CDR2 SQIVND (reference sequence). The CDR3 protein is CASSIDRGAGYGYTF. The CDR3 nucleotides read TGTGCCAGTAGTATAGACCGGGGGGCTGGCTATGGCTACACCTTC.

V and J are TRBV4-1 and TRBJ2-6, with D hard to call. V was trimmed by 0 bases and J by 0 bases, leaving 9 bases between them. Germline lookup yields CDR1 MGHRA and CDR2 YSYEKL. There are 17 residues in the CDR3. The CDR3 nucleotides are TGCGCCAGCAGCCAAGACAAAACAGTCTCTGGGGCCAACGTCCTGACTTTC. Translating it yields CASSQDKTVSGANVLTF.

V usage is TRBV29-1 and J usage is TRBJ2-7; the match to TRBD1 covers 7 bases. The germline V gene has CDR1 SQVTM and CDR2 ANQGSEA. V gave up 7 bases and J gave up 5 bases; unmatched junction bases: 8. The CDR3 has 12 amino acids. CDR3 residues: CSATWQGDEQYF. The CDR3 nucleotides are TGCAGCGCTACCTGGCAGGGGGACGAGCAGTACTTC.

The V gene is TRBV24-1, the J gene TRBJ1-2; D is unclear. Between the trimmed V and J ends, which lost 2 bases and 5 bases, there was a span of 5 bases. Germline loops: CDR1 KGHDR, CDR2 SFDVKD. The CDR3 extends over 12 amino acids. As DNA, the CDR3 is TGTGCCACCAGTGATTCAGGATATGGCTACACCTTC. Translating gives CATSDSGYGYTF.

V and J are TRBV7-2 and TRBJ1-5; D is perhaps TRBD1 (6 bases). The CDR3 covers 16 residues. Germline values: CDR1 SGHTA, CDR2 FQGNSA. Trimming left V 1 base short and J 2 bases short, with 12 bases between. CDR3 protein: CASSLGRTAGNQPQHF. CDR3 nucleotide sequence: TGTGCCAGCAGCTTAGGCCGGACAGCCGGCAATCAGCCCCAGCATTTT.

This clone was seen only a few times. This rearrangement joins TRBV4-2 to TRBJ1-1, with D possibly being TRBD1 (6 bases). The ends were cut back, 4 bases at V and 0 bases at J, with 15 bases in the middle. This CDR3 spans 16 amino acids. Germline V gene data show CDR1 as LGHNA and CDR2 as YNFKEQ. CDR3 amino acids: CASSRDTGGMNTEAFF. CDR3 DNA: TGTGCCAGCAGCCGGGACACGGGGGGGATGAACACTGAAGCTTTCTTT.

This chain connects TRBV3-1 (or the pseudogene TRBV3-2) to TRBJ1-2; the D is unclear. Germline CDR1 LGHDT, CDR2 YNNKEL (reference sequence). Deletions cut 0 bases from V and 0 bases from J, with 26 bases between. CDR3 length: 21 residues. In nucleotides, the CDR3 is TGTGCCAGCAGCCAAGATATTCCCTTGGCAAAACCAACGATGGCTAACTATGGCTACACCTTC. Its protein product is CASSQDIPLAKPTMANYGYTF.

J is TRBJ1-3 and V is TRBV28; D call uncertain. V shed 5 bases and J shed 3 bases, with 8 bases lying between them. This CDR3 spans 13 amino acids. Germline V gene lookup returns CDR1 MDHEN and CDR2 SYDVKM. The CDR3 nucleotides read TGTGCCAGCAGTCTATTTCGTGGAAACACCATATATTTT. Its translation: CASSLFRGNTIYF.

V is TRBV11-2 and J is TRBJ2-7; TRBD2 is a possible D gene (6 bases). The CDR3 is 14 residues long. Germline CDR1 is SGHAT and CDR2 is FQNNGV. V was cut by 4 bases and J by 4 bases, with 14 bases left in between. This CDR3 reads CASSSGVVSYEQYF. CDR3 sequence (DNA): TGTGCCAGCAGCTCGGGGGTAGTGAGTTACGAGCAGTACTTC.